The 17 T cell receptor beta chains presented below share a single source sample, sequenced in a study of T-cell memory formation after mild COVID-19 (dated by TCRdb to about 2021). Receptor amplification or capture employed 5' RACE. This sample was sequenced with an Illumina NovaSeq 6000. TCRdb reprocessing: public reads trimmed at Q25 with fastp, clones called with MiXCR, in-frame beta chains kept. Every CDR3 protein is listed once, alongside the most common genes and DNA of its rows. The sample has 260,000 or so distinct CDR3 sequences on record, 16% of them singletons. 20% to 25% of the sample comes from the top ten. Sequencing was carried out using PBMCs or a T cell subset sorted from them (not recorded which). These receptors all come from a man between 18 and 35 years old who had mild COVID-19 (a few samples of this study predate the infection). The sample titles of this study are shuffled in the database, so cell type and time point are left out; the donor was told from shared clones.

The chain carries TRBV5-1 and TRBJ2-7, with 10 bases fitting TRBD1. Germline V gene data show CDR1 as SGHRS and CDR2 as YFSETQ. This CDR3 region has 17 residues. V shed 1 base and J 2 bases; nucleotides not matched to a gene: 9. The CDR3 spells CASSLFPGTGATYEQYF. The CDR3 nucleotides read TGCGCCAGCAGCTTGTTTCCTGGGACAGGGGCCACCTACGAGCAGTACTTC.

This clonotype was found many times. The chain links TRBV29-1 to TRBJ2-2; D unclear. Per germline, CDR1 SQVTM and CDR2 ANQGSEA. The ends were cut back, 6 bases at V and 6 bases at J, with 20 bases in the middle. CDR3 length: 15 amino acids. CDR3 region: CSVLDSFGIAGELFF. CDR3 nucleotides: TGCAGCGTATTAGACTCTTTTGGGATTGCCGGGGAGCTGTTTTTT.

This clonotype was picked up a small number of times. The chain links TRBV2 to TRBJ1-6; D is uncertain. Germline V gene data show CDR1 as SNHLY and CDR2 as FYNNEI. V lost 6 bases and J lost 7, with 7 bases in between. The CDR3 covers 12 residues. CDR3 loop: CASSKQNSPLHF. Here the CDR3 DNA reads TGTGCCAGCAGCAAACAGAATTCACCCCTCCACTTT.

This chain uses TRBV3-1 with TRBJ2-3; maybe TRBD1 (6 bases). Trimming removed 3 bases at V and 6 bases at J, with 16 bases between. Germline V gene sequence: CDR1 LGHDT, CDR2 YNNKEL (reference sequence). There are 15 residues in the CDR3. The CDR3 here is CASSQGNRESDTQYF. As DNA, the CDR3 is TGTGCCAGCAGCCAGGGGAACAGGGAGTCGGATACGCAGTATTTT.

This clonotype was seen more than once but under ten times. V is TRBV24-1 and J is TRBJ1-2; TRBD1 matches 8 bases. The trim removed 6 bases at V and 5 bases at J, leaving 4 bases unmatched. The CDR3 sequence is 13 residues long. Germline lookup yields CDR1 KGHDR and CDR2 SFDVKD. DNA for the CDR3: TGTGCCACCAGTCGGACAGGGAGTTATGGCTACACCTTC. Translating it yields CATSRTGSYGYTF.

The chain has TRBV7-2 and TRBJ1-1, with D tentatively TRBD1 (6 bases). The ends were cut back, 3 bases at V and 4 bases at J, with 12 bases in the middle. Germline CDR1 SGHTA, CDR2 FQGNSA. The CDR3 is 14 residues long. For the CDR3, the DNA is TGTGCCAGCAGCTTTAGGGAAGGGGGCACTGAAGCTTTCTTT. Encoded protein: CASSFREGGTEAFF.

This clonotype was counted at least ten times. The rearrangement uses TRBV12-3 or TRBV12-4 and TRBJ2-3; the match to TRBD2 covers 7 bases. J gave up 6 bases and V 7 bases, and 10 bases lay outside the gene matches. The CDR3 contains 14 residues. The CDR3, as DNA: TGTGCCAGCACCTGGGTACTAGCGCTTGATACGCAGTATTTT. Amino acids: CASTWVLALDTQYF.

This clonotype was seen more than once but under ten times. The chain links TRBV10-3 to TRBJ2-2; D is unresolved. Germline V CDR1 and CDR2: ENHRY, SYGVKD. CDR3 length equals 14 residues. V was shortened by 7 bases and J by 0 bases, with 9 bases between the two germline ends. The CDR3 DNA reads TGTGCCATCAACCTGACACCGAACACCGGGGAGCTGTTTTTT. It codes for CAINLTPNTGELFF.

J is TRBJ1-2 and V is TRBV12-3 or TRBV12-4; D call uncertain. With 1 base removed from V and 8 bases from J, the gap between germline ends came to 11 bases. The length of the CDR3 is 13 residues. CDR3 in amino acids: CASSLGGSFGYTF. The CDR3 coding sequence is TGTGCCAGCAGTTTAGGGGGTTCTTTCGGCTACACCTTC.

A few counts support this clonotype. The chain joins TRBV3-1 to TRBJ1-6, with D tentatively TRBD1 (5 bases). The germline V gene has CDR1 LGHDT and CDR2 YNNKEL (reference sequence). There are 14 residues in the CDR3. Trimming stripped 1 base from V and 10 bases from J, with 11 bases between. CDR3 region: CASSQAGRGSPLHF. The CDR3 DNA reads TGTGCCAGCAGCCAAGCAGGACGGGGGTCACCCCTCCACTTT. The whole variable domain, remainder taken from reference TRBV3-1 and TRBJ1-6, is DTAVSQTPKYLVTQMGNDKSIKCEQNLGHDTMYWYKQDSKKFLKIMFSYNNKELIINETVPNRFSPKSPDKAHLNLHINSLELGDSAVYFCASSQAGRGSPLHFGNGTRLTVT.

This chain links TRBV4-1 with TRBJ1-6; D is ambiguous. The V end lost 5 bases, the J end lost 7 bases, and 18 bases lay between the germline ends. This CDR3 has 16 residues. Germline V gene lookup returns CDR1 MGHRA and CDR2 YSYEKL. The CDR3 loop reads CASSVPDIGGNSPLHF. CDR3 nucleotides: TGCGCCAGCAGCGTCCCCGATATCGGCGGAAATTCACCCCTCCACTTT.

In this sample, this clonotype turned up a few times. The CDR3: CSVETGTGNGNTIYF. The CDR3 bases are TGCAGCGTTGAGACCGGGACAGGGAACGGAAACACCATATATTTT. V is TRBV29-1 and J is TRBJ1-3; 9 nucleotides line up with TRBD1. Germline loops: CDR1 SQVTM, CDR2 ANQGSEA. The CDR3 extends over 15 amino acids. V was clipped by 3 bases and J by 4 bases; unmatched bases: 7.

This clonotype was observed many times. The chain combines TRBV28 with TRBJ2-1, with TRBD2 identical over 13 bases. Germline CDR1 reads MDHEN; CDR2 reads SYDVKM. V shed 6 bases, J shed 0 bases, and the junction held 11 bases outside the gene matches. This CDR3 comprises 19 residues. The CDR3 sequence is CASSLPGLAGTSSYNEQFF. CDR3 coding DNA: TGTGCCAGCAGCCTACCGGGACTAGCGGGGACGAGCTCCTACAATGAGCAGTTCTTC. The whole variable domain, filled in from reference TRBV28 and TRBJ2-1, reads DVKVTQSSRYLVKRTGEKVFLECVQDMDHENMFWYRQDPGLGLRLIYFSYDVKMKEKGDIPEGYSVSREKKERFSLILESASTNQTSMYLCASSLPGLAGTSSYNEQFFGPGTRLTVL.

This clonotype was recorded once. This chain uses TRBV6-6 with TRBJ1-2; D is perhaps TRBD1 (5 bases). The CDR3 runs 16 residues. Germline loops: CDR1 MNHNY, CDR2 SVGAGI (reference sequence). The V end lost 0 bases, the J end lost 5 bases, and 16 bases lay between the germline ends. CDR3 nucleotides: TGTGCCAGCAGTTACTCGACGCCGGGCGGGGGTTATGGCTACACCTTC. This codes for CASSYSTPGGGYGYTF.

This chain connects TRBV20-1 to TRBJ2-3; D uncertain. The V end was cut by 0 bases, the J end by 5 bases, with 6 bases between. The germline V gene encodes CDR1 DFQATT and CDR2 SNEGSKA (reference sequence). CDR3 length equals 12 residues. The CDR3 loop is CSARDWGDTQYF. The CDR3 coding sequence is TGCAGTGCTAGAGATTGGGGAGATACGCAGTATTTT.

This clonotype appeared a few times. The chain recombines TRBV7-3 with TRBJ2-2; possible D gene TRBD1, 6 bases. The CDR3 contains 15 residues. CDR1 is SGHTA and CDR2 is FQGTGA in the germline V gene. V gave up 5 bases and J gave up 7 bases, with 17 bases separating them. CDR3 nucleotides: TGTGCCAGCAGCCGATTACAGGGCGGTGACGGGGAGCTGTTTTTT. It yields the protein CASSRLQGGDGELFF.

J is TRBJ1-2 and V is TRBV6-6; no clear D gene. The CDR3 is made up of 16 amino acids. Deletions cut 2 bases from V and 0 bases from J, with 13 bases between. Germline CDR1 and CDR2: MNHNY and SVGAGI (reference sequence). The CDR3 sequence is CASSYPRSGPNYGYTF. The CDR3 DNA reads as TGTGCCAGCAGTTACCCACGGAGTGGTCCTAACTATGGCTACACCTTC.